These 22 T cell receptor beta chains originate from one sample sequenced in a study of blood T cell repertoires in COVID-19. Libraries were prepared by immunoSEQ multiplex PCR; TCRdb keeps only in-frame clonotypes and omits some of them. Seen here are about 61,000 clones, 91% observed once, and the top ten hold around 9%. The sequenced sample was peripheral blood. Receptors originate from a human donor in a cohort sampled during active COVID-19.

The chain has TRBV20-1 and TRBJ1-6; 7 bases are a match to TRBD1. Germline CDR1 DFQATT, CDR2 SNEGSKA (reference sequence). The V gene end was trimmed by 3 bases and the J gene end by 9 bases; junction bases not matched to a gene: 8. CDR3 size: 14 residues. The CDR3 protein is CSASNRGVGSPLHF. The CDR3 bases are TGCAGTGCTAGTAACAGGGGCGTAGGTTCACCCCTCCACTTT.

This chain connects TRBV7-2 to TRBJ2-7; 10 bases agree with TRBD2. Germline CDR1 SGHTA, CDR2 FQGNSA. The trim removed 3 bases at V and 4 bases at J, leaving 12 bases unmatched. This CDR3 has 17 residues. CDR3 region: CASSFGGASGSWYEQYF. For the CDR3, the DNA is TGTGCCAGCAGCTTTGGGGGGGCTAGCGGGAGTTGGTACGAGCAGTACTTC.

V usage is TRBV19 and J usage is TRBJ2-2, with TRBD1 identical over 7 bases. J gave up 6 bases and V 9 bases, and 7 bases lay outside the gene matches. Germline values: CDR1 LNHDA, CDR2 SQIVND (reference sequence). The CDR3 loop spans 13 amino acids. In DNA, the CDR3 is TGTGCCAGCCGACAGGGCCCGCCCGGGGAGCTGTTTTTT. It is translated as CASRQGPPGELFF.

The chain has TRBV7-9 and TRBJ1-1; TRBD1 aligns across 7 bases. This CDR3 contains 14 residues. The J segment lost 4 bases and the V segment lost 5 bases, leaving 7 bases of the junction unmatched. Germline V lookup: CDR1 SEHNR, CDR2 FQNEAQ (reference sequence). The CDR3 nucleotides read TGTGCCAGCAGCCCCGGAGACAGGGTCACTGAAGCTTTCTTT. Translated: CASSPGDRVTEAFF.

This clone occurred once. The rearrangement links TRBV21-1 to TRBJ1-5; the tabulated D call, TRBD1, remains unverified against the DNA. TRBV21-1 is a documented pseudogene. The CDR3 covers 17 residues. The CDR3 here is CASSKWQGARGNQPQHF. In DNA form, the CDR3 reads TGTGCCAGCAGCAAATGGCAGGGGGCGAGGGGCAATCAGCCCCAGCATTTT.

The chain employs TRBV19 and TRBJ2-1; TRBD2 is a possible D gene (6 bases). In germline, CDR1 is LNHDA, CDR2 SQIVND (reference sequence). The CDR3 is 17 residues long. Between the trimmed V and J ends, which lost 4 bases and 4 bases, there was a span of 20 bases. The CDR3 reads CASSTMPFSGDYNEQFF. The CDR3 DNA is TGTGCCAGTAGTACCATGCCCTTTAGCGGCGATTACAATGAGCAGTTCTTC.

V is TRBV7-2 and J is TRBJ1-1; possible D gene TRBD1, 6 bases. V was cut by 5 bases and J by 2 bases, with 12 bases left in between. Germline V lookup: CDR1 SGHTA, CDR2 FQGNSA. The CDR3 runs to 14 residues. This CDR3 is CASSPRGGNTEAFF. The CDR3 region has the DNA TGTGCCAGCAGCCCCCGCGGGGGCAACACTGAAGCTTTCTTT.

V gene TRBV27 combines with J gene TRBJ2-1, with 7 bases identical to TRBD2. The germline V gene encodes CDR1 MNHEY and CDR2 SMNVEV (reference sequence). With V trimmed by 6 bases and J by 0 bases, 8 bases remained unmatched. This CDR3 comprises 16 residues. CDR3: CASSPPLAVSYNEQFF. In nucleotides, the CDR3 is TGTGCCAGCAGCCCCCCTCTAGCGGTCTCCTACAATGAGCAGTTCTTC.

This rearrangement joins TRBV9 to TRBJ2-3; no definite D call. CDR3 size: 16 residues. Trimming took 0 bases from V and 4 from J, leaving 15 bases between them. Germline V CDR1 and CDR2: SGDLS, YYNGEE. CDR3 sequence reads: CASSVAPHGYPDTQYF. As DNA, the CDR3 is TGTGCCAGCAGCGTAGCCCCCCACGGGTATCCAGATACGCAGTATTTT.

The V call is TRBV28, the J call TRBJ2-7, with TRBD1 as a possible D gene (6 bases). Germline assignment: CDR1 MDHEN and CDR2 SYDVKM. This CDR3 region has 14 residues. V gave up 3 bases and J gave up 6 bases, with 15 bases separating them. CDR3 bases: TGTGCCAGCAGTTTGATACAGGGAAGAGGCGAGCAGTACTTC. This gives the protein CASSLIQGRGEQYF.

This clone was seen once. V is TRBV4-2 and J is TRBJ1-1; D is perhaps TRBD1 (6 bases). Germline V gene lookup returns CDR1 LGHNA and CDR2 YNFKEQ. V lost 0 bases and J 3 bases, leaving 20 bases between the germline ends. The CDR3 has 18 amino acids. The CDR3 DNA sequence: TGTGCCAGCAGCCAAGATGGACCCCCCCTGCACAGGGACACTGAAGCTTTCTTT. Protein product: CASSQDGPPLHRDTEAFF.

The CDR3: CASSSARGRITDTQYF. The CDR3 DNA reads TGTGCCAGCAGCAGTGCACGCGGGAGAATCACAGATACGCAGTATTTT. The chain employs TRBV5-4 and TRBJ2-3; 7 nucleotides match TRBD2. Germline lookup yields CDR1 SGHNT and CDR2 YYREEE (reference sequence). Unmatched junction bases numbered 10, after V lost 4 bases and J lost 2 bases. There are 16 residues in the CDR3.

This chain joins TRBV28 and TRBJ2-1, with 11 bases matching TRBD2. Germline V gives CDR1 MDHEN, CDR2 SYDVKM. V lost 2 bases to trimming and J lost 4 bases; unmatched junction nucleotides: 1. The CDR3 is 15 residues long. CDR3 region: CASSLIAGGYNEQFF. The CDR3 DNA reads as TGTGCCAGCAGTTTAATAGCGGGAGGGTACAATGAGCAGTTCTTC.

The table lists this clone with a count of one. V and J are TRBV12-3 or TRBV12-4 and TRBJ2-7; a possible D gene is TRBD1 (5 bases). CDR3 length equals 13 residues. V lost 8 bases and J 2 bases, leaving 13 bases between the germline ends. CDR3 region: CASGGREPYEQYF. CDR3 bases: TGTGCCAGCGGTGGCAGGGAACCCTACGAGCAGTACTTC.

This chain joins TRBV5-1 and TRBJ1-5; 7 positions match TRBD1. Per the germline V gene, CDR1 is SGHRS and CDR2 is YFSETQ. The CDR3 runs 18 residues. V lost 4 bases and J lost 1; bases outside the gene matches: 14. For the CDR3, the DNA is TGCGCCAGCAGCCTGGATGACAGGGAGGTATCGAGCAATCAGCCCCAGCATTTT. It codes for CASSLDDREVSSNQPQHF.

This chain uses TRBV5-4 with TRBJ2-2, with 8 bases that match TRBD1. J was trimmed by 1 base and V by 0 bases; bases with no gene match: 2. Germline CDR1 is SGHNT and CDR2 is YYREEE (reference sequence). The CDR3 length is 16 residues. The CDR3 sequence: CASSLGGQVNTGELFF. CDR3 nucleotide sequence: TGTGCCAGCAGCTTGGGGGGACAGGTGAACACCGGGGAGCTGTTTTTT.

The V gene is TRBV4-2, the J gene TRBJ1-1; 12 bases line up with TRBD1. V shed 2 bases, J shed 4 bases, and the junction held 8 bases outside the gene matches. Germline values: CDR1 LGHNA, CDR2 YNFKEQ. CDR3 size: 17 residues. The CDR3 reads CASSQFPGQGAATEAFF. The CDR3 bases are TGTGCCAGCAGCCAATTCCCGGGACAGGGGGCGGCCACTGAAGCTTTCTTT.

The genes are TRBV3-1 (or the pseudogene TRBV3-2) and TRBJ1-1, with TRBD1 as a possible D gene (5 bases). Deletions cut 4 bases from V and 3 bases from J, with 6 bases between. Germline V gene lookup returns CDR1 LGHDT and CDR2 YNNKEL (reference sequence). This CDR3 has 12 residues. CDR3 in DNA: TGTGCCAGCAGCCGCAGGGACACTGAAGCTTTCTTT. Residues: CASSRRDTEAFF.

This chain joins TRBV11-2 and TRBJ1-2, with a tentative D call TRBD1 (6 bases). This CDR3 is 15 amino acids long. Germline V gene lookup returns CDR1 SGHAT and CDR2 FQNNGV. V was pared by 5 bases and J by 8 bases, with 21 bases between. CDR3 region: CASSLPRTAASGYTF. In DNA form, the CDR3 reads TGTGCCAGCAGCCTCCCCCGGACAGCGGCTAGCGGCTACACCTTC.

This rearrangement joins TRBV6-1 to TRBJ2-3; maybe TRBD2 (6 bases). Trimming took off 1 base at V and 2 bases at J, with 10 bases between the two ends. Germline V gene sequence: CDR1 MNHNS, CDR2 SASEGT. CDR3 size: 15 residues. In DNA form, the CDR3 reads TGTGCCAGCAGTGAAGTGGCGGGACCCACAGATACGCAGTATTTT. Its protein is CASSEVAGPTDTQYF.

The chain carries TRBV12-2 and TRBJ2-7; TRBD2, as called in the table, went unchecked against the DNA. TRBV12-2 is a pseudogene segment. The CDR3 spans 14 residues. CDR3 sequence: CASRLVHFSGEQYF. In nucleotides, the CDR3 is TGTGCAAGTCGCTTAGTACACTTCTCGGGCGAGCAGTACTTC.

The CDR3 DNA sequence: TGTGCCAGCAGTGAAAGGCTAGCGGGAAATACGCAGTATTTT. Protein: CASSERLAGNTQYF. The genes are TRBV2 and TRBJ2-3; TRBD2 matches at 9 bases. Losses at the gene ends were 2 bases for V and 7 bases for J; bases not matched to a gene: 4. CDR3 length: 14 amino acids. From germline, CDR1 is SNHLY and CDR2 FYNNEI. The complete variable domain, with remaining parts taken from reference TRBV2 and TRBJ2-3, reads EPEVTQTPSHQVTQMGQEVILRCVPISNHLYFYWYRQILGQKVEFLVSFYNNEISEKSEIFDDQFSVERPDGSNFTLKIRSTKLEDSAMYFCASSERLAGNTQYFGPGTRLTVL.